This section outlines one TCR beta chain sequence together with its context. Original processing notes: Estimation of nucleated cell counts was performed using reference gene primer amplification. Method: immunoSEQ multiplex PCR; TCRdb's copy keeps in-frame clones and lacks some. The V and J calls and clone size were taken over from that table, and D and trimming were inferred from the DNA. Counted here are about 200,000 clones, 70% to 85% occurring once; the ten biggest clones make up 7.8%. This entry is derived from a study of blood T cell repertoires in COVID-19. Study-wide context: The samples span acute and convalescent COVID-19 from the United States, Italy and Spain. From T cells, B-cell-depleted T cells, or PBMCs came the material, which was cDNA or gDNA.

What was sequenced was peripheral blood. The receptor's source is a woman at least 80 years old with COVID-19, enrolled during active disease.

The CDR3: CAISESGRSQETQYF. Here the CDR3 DNA reads TGTGCCATCAGTGAGTCGGGGAGAAGCCAAGAGACCCAGTACTTC. The gene calls are TRBV10-3 and TRBJ2-5; perhaps TRBD2 as D (5 bases). V lost 0 bases and J lost 1, with 9 bases in between. Per germline, CDR1 ENHRY and CDR2 SYGVKD. This CDR3 has 15 residues.